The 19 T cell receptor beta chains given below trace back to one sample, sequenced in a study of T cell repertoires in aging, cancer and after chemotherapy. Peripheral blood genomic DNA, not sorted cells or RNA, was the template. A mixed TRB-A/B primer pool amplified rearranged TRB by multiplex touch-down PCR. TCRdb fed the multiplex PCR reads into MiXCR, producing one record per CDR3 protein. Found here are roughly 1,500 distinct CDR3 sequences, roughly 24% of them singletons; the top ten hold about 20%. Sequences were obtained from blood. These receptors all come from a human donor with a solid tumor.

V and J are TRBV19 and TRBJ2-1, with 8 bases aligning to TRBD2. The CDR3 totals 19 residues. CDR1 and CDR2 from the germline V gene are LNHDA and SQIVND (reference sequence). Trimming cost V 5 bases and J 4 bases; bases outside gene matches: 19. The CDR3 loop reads CASSPTAGGVYWIYNEQFF. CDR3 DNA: TGTGCCAGTAGTCCGACGGCGGGAGGCGTATATTGGATATACAATGAGCAGTTCTTC.

In nucleotides, the CDR3 is TGTGCCAGCAGCCAGTTGCCCCGGGATGAGCAGTTCTTC. Amino acids: CASSQLPRDEQFF. The rearrangement uses TRBV4-2 and TRBJ2-1, with D hard to call. Germline CDR1 is LGHNA and CDR2 is YNFKEQ. The CDR3 is 13 amino acids. Deletions cut 3 bases from V and 8 bases from J, with 11 bases between.

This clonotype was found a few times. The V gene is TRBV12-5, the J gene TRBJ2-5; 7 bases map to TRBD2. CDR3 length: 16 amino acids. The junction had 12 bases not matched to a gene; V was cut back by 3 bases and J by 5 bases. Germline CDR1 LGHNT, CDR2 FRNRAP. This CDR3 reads CASGLGYAGAAETQYF. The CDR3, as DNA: TGTGCTAGTGGTTTAGGGTACGCGGGAGCAGCTGAGACCCAGTACTTC.

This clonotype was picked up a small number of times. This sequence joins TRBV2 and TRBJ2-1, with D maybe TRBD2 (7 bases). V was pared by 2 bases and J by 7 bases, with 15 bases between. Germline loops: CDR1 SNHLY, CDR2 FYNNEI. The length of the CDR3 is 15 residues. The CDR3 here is CASSEMRGGPNEQFF. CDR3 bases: TGTGCCAGCAGTGAAATGAGGGGGGGCCCAAATGAGCAGTTCTTC.

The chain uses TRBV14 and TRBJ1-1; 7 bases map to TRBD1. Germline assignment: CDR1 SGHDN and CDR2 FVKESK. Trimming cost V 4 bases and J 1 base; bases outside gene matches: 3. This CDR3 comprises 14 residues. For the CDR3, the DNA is TGTGCCAGCAGCCCAGGGACAGCGAACACTGAAGCTTTCTTT. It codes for CASSPGTANTEAFF.

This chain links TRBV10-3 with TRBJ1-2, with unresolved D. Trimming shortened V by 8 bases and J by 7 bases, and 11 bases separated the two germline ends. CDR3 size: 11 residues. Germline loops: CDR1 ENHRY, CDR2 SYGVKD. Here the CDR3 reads CAIPTSSGYTF. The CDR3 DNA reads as TGTGCCATCCCCACTTCAAGTGGCTACACCTTC.

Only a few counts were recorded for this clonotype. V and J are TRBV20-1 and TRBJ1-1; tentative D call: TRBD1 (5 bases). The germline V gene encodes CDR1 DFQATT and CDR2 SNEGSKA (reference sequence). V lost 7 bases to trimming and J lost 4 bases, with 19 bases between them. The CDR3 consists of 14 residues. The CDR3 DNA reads TGCAGTGTAACCCAAGGGGCGAAAGGCACTGAAGCTTTCTTT. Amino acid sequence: CSVTQGAKGTEAFF.

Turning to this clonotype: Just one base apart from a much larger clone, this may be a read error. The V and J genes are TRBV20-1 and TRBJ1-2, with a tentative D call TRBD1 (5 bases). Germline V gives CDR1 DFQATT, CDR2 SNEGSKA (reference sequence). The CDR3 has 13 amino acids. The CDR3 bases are TGCATTGCCGACAGACAGAGGGTGTATGGCTACACCTTC. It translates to CIADRQRVYGYTF.

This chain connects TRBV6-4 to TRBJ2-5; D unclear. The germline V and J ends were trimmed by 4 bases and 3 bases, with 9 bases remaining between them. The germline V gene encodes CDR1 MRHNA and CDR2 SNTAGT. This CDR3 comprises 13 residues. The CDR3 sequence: CASSASEEETQYF. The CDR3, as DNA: TGTGCCAGCAGTGCCTCTGAGGAAGAGACCCAGTACTTC.

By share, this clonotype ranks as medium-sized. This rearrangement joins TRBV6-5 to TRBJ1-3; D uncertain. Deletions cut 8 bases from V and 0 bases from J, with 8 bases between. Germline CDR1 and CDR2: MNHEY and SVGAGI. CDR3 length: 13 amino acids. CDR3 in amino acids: CASQMASGNTIYF. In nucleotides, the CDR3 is TGTGCCAGCCAGATGGCCTCTGGAAACACCATATATTTT.

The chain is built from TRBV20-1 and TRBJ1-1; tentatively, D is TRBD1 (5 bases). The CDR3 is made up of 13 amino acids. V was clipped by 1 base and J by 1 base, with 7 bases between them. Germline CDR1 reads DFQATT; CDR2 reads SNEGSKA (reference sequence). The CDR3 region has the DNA TGCAGTGCTAGAGGGACATCGAACACTGAAGCTTTCTTT. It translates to CSARGTSNTEAFF.

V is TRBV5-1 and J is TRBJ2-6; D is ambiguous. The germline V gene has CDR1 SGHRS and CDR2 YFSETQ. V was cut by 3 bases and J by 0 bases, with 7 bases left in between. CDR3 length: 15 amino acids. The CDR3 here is CASSSQSSGANVLTF. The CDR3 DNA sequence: TGCGCCAGCAGCTCCCAGAGCTCTGGGGCCAACGTCCTGACTTTC.

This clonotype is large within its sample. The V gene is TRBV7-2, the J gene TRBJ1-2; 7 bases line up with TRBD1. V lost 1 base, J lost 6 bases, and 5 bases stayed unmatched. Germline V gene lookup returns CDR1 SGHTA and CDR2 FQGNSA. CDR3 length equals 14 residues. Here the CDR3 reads CASSLVTGVDGYTF. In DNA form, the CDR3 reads TGTGCCAGCAGCTTAGTAACAGGGGTGGATGGCTACACCTTC.

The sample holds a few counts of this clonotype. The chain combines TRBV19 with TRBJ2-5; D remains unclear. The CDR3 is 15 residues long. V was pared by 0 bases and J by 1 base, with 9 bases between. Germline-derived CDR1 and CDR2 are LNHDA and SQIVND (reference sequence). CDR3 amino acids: CASSIDLGSQETQYF. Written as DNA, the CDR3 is TGTGCCAGTAGTATAGATCTTGGCAGCCAAGAGACCCAGTACTTC.

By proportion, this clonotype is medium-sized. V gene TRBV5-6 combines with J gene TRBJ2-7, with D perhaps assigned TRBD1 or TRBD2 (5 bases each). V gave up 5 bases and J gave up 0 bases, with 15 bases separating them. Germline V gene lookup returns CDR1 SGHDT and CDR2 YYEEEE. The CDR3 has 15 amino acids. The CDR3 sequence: CASSSKGTYSYEQYF. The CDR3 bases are TGTGCCAGCAGTTCCAAGGGGACCTACTCCTACGAGCAGTACTTC. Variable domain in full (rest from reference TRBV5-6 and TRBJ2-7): DAGVTQSPTHLIKTRGQQVTLRCSPKSGHDTVSWYQQALGQGPQFIFQYYEEEERQRGNFPDRFSGHQFPNYSSELNVNALLLGDSALYLCASSSKGTYSYEQYFGPGTRLTVT.

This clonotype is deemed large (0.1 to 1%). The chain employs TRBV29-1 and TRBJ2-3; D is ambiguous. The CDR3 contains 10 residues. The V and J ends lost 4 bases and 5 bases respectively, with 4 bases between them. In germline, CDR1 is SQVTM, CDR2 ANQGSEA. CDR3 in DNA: TGCAGCGTTGTGGTAGATACGCAGTATTTT. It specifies CSVVVDTQYF.

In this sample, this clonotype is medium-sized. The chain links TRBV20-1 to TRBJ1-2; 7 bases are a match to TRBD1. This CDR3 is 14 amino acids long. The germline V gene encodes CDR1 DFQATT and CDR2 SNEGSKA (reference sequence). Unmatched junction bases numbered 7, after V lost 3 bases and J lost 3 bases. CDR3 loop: CSARGDSSYYGYTF. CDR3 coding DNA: TGCAGTGCTAGGGGGGACAGCTCTTACTATGGCTACACCTTC.

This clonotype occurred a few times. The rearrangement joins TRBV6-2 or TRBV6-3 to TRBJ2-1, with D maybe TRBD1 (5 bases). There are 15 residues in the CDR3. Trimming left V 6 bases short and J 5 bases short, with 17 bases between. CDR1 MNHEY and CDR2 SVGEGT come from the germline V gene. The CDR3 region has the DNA TGTGCCAGCAGACTGACAGTGCGGACGGACAATGAGCAGTTCTTC. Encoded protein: CASRLTVRTDNEQFF.

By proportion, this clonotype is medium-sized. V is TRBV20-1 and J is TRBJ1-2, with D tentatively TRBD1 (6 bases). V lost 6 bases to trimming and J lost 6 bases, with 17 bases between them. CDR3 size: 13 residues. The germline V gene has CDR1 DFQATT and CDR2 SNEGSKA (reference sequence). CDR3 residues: CSAPFTGPNGYTF. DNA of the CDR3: TGCAGTGCGCCCTTCACAGGGCCGAATGGCTACACCTTC.